The present entry profiles one TCR beta chain with its context. Its antigen is not identified. The sample belongs to a study of T cell responses to AZD1222 COVID-19 vaccine. Overall study results and limits: Scientists sampled the repertoires only once the peak T cell response had passed.

Sequencing used immunoSEQ multiplex PCR; TCRdb keeps in-frame clones, though not all of them. Of about 96,000 clones in the sample, roughly nine tenths were seen once. Per germline, CDR1 MNHEY and CDR2 SVGAGI. V lost 0 bases to trimming and J lost 10 bases, with 10 bases between them. The CDR3 length is 13 residues. The receptor comes from an adult in good health. J is TRBJ2-1 and V is TRBV6-5, with TRBD1 as a possible D gene (5 bases). Sequences were derived from peripheral blood, sampled on day 0 of AZD1222 vaccination. The CDR3 coding sequence is TGTGCCAGCAGTTACTCCAGGGTTGGGGAGCAGTTCTTC. It encodes CASSYSRVGEQFF.